These T cell receptor beta chains were read from a single sample in a study of blood T cell repertoires in COVID-19. The protocol was immunoSEQ multiplex PCR, while the TCRdb copy is restricted to in-frame clones and leaves out a portion. Altogether more than 350,000 clones are present, more than 70% being singletons, with the ten largest covering around 1.5%. Source material: PBMCs or T cells enriched from blood (not recorded which). Receptors were obtained from a young woman who had been exposed to COVID-19. CDR3s include the opening cysteine and the closing phenylalanine or tryptophan. A D gene is named only where the DNA matches it firmly. A row's size may be missing; if present it is once, few, many or a size class.

>TRBV6-2/TRBV6-3|.|TRBJ2-2|TRBD2
CASSYSREVGELFF
TGTGCCAGCAGTTACTCGCGGGAGGTCGGGGAGCTGTTTTTT
>TRBV19|.|TRBJ1-2|.
CASSIGTANYGYTF
TGTGCCAGTAGTATAGGGACAGCTAACTATGGCTACACCTTC
>TRBV4-3|.|TRBJ2-7|.
CASSQETEVFYEQYF
TGCGCCAGCAGCCAGGAGACAGAGGTTTTTTACGAGCAGTACTTC
>TRBV28|.|TRBJ1-2|.
CASRTVGGDYGYTF
TGTGCCAGCAGGACAGTGGGGGGGGACTATGGCTACACCTTC
>TRBV14|.|TRBJ2-3|TRBD2
CASSQALLSGGGTDTQYF
TGTGCCAGCAGCCAAGCCTTACTCTCGGGGGGGGGCACAGATACGCAGTATTTT
>TRBV19|.|TRBJ1-2|TRBD1
CATPVGTGDPRDPYGYTF
TGTGCCACCCCTGTGGGGACAGGGGACCCTCGTGATCCTTATGGCTACACCTTC
>TRBV4-2|.|TRBJ2-7|.
CASSRNYEQYF
TGTGCCAGCTCCCGTAACTACGAGCAGTACTTC
>TRBV5-4|.|TRBJ2-7|.
CASSSDRSSYEQYF
TGTGCCAGCAGCTCAGACAGGTCGTCCTACGAGCAGTACTTC
>TRBV5-1|.|TRBJ2-2|.
CASSPRGGGGNTGELFF
TGCGCCAGCAGCCCACGGGGTGGAGGAGGGAACACCGGGGAGCTGTTTTTT
>TRBV20-1|few|TRBJ1-4|.
CSARGDEKLFF
TGCAGTGCTAGAGGAGATGAAAAACTGTTTTTT
>TRBV3-1/TRBV3-2|.|TRBJ1-5|TRBD1
CASSQVKQGQDQPQHF
TGTGCCAGCAGCCAAGTGAAACAGGGGCAAGATCAGCCCCAGCATTTT
>TRBV3-1/TRBV3-2|.|TRBJ1-6|.
CASSPAGGSPLHF
TGTGCCAGCAGCCCCGCGGGGGGTTCACCCCTCCACTTT
>TRBV6-5|.|TRBJ2-7|TRBD1
CASSLQGAYEQYF
TGTGCCAGCAGTCTACAGGGGGCCTACGAGCAGTACTTC
>TRBV29-1|once|TRBJ1-2|.
CSAEAPGMLF
TGCAGCGCGGAAGCCCCCGGGATGTTATTC
>TRBV27|.|TRBJ2-3|.
CASSFATGDTQYF
TGTGCCAGCAGTTTTGCCACAGGGGATACGCAGTATTTT